Each of the 10 T cell receptor beta chains below was sequenced from the same sample in a study of blood T cell repertoires in COVID-19. The protocol was immunoSEQ multiplex PCR, while the TCRdb copy is restricted to in-frame clones and leaves out a portion. The sample shows about 150,000 clones, approximately 91% of them seen only once. The sequencing sample was made of peripheral blood. These receptors originate from a woman between 70 and 85 years old with acute or convalescent COVID-19.

This chain joins TRBV7-8 and TRBJ1-1; possible D gene TRBD1, 5 bases. The germline V gene encodes CDR1 SGHVS and CDR2 FQNEAQ. The CDR3 covers 15 residues. The V end lost 1 base, the J end lost 1 base, and 10 bases lay between the germline ends. The CDR3 region is CASSLVRTGNTEAFF. The CDR3 region has the DNA TGTGCCAGCAGCTTAGTCCGAACAGGGAACACTGAAGCTTTCTTT.

V usage is TRBV24-1 and J usage is TRBJ2-3; D may be TRBD2 (6 bases). Trimming took 6 bases from V and 6 from J, leaving 12 bases between them. This CDR3 comprises 13 residues. From germline, CDR1 is KGHDR and CDR2 SFDVKD. The CDR3 reads CATSRFAGDTQYF. Written as DNA, the CDR3 is TGTGCCACCAGTCGTTTCGCGGGGGATACGCAGTATTTT.

The chain uses TRBV29-1 and TRBJ2-3; TRBD1 might be the D (5 bases). The V end lost 3 bases, the J end lost 4 bases, and 5 bases lay between the germline ends. CDR1 SQVTM and CDR2 ANQGSEA come from the germline V gene. The CDR3 totals 11 residues. The DNA of the CDR3 is TGCAGCGTTGAGGGGCCAGATACGCAGTATTTT. Residues: CSVEGPDTQYF.

The sample holds one count of this clone. The genes are TRBV4-3 and TRBJ2-6, with D perhaps TRBD1 (6 bases). The V end lost 3 bases, the J end lost 2 bases, and 11 bases lay between the germline ends. Per germline, CDR1 LGHNA and CDR2 YSLEER. CDR3 size: 16 residues. CDR3 DNA sequence: TGCGCCAGCAGCCAGATCAGGGGAACTGGGGCCAACGTCCTGACTTTC. Protein product: CASSQIRGTGANVLTF.

The rearrangement uses TRBV5-1 and TRBJ1-6, with 10 nucleotides matching TRBD1. The CDR3 length is 15 residues. Germline trimming cut 0 bases from V and 11 bases from J; bases unmatched to any gene: 5. The germline V gene encodes CDR1 SGHRS and CDR2 YFSETQ. For the CDR3, the DNA is TGCGCCAGCAGCTTGGAAGGACAGGGGGGACCACCCCTCCACTTT. Amino acids: CASSLEGQGGPPLHF.

This clone has a single count. The gene calls are TRBV9 and TRBJ1-2; the D gene is possibly TRBD1 (5 bases). Per germline, CDR1 SGDLS and CDR2 YYNGEE. This CDR3 spans 13 amino acids. V gave up 3 bases and J gave up 4 bases, with 10 bases separating them. CDR3 sequence: CASSEQDFYGYTF. The CDR3 nucleotides are TGTGCCAGCAGCGAACAGGATTTCTATGGCTACACCTTC.

The rearrangement uses TRBV5-1 and TRBJ1-5; D unclear. CDR1 and CDR2 from the germline V gene are SGHRS and YFSETQ. The CDR3 runs to 13 residues. With 4 bases removed from V and 0 bases from J, the gap between germline ends came to 5 bases. CDR3 nucleotide sequence: TGCGCCAGCAGCCTGTATAGCAATCAGCCCCAGCATTTT. Its translation: CASSLYSNQPQHF.

This clone appeared once. The chain uses TRBV29-1 and TRBJ1-1; D is unclear. V lost 2 bases to trimming and J lost 2 bases, with 9 bases between them. CDR3 length equals 13 residues. The germline gives CDR1 SQVTM, CDR2 ANQGSEA. The CDR3 nucleotides are TGCAGCGTTGAAAAGTACAGAAACACTGAAGCTTTCTTT. Protein sequence: CSVEKYRNTEAFF.

A single count supports this clone. The chain combines TRBV21-1 with TRBJ2-5; the listed D gene, TRBD2, was not tested against the DNA. TRBV21-1 is a known pseudogene. The CDR3 extends over 18 amino acids. Here the CDR3 DNA reads TGTGCCAGCAGCGAGAAATTGGAGCGGGGGGGAAGTGGAGAGACCCAGTACTTC. Its translation is CASSEKLERGGSGETQYF.

The V call is TRBV19, the J call TRBJ2-6; TRBD1 might be the D (6 bases). The CDR3 totals 16 residues. Germline loops: CDR1 LNHDA, CDR2 SQIVND (reference sequence). V was pared by 0 bases and J by 4 bases, with 10 bases between. The CDR3 protein is CASSIDLGTGANVLTF. The CDR3 nucleotides are TGTGCCAGTAGTATAGATCTTGGGACAGGGGCCAACGTCCTGACTTTC.